The 28 T cell receptor beta chains below all came from one sample that was sequenced in a study of CD8+CD57+ T cells in acquired aplastic anemia. It was genomic DNA that served as the template for profiling TCR beta VDJ and CDR3. TCRdb reprocessed the reads with MiXCR, giving one entry per CDR3 protein. Of around 150,000 distinct CDR3 sequences listed, 40% to 60% are singletons. In patients chosen for sequencing, flow cytometry had shown CD8+CD57+ cell expansion. Sequencing was performed on sorted CD4+, CD8+, or CD8+CD57+ T cells (not recorded which) from PBMCs. The source of these receptors is a human donor with aplastic anemia.

This clonotype was seen at least ten times. The chain has TRBV7-9 and TRBJ1-2; tentative D call: TRBD1 (5 bases). CDR1 and CDR2 from the germline V gene are SEHNR and FQNEAQ (reference sequence). Trimming took off 2 bases at V and 3 bases at J, with 7 bases between the two ends. CDR3 length: 13 residues. The CDR3 here is CASSLKQDYGYTF. Here the CDR3 DNA reads TGTGCCAGCAGCTTAAAACAGGACTATGGCTACACCTTC. The variable domain in full, with the rest retrieved from reference TRBV7-9 and TRBJ1-2, is DTGVSQNPRHKITKRGQNVTFRCDPISEHNRLYWYRQTLGQGPEFLTYFQNEAQLEKSRLLSDRFSAERPKGSFSTLEIQRTEQGDSAMYLCASSLKQDYGYTFGSGTRLTVV.

The chain has TRBV20-1 and TRBJ2-1; no reliable D call. V dropped 3 bases and J dropped 4 bases, with 22 bases sitting between them. The CDR3 covers 17 residues. The germline gives CDR1 DFQATT, CDR2 SNEGSKA (reference sequence). The CDR3 nucleotides read TGCAGTGCTAGGGGCTCGAGCATAATGGCGCCTTACAATGAGCAGTTCTTC. Encoded protein: CSARGSSIMAPYNEQFF.

At least ten counts were recorded for this clonotype. The chain recombines TRBV6-2 or TRBV6-3 with TRBJ2-3; D is possibly TRBD1 or TRBD2 (6 bases each). This CDR3 region has 12 residues. V was cut by 7 bases and J by 4 bases, with 9 bases left in between. CDR1 and CDR2 from the germline V gene are MNHEY and SVGEGT. Here the CDR3 reads CASTGGADTQYF. The CDR3 DNA reads TGTGCCAGCACCGGGGGCGCAGATACGCAGTATTTT.

V and J are TRBV29-1 and TRBJ2-7; D uncertain. V shed 5 bases and J shed 7 bases, with 12 bases lying between them. Germline CDR1 and CDR2: SQVTM and ANQGSEA. The CDR3 consists of 11 residues. The CDR3 sequence is CSVLPVAEQYF. DNA for the CDR3: TGCAGCGTTCTCCCGGTGGCGGAGCAGTACTTC.

The table lists this clonotype with a few counts. The chain couples TRBV2 to TRBJ1-5, with no clear D. CDR3 length equals 12 residues. Germline V lookup: CDR1 SNHLY, CDR2 FYNNEI. Trimming removed 5 bases from V and 2 bases from J, with 4 bases in between. DNA of the CDR3: TGTGCCAGCAGTACAGGCAATCAGCCCCAGCATTTT. Residues: CASSTGNQPQHF.

This clonotype was picked up many times. This chain joins TRBV7-8 and TRBJ2-3; 7 nucleotides agree with TRBD1. Germline CDR1 and CDR2: SGHVS and FQNEAQ. The CDR3 spans 15 residues. The J segment lost 1 base and the V segment lost 3 bases, leaving 4 bases of the junction unmatched. This chain's CDR3 is CASSLGDSRTDTQYF. The CDR3 DNA sequence: TGTGCCAGCAGCTTGGGGGACAGTCGCACAGATACGCAGTATTTT.

The rearrangement uses TRBV10-3 and TRBJ1-6, with 8 bases aligning to TRBD1. Trimming cost V 7 bases and J 10 bases; bases outside gene matches: 9. CDR3 length: 14 amino acids. From germline, CDR1 is ENHRY and CDR2 SYGVKD. The CDR3, as DNA: TGTGCCATCAATGACAGGGGAGGGGGATCACCCCTCCACTTT. This sequence encodes CAINDRGGGSPLHF.

The CDR3 loop reads CASSLGGYGQPQHF. The CDR3 bases are TGTGCCAGCAGCTTAGGCGGATATGGTCAGCCCCAGCATTTT. This chain connects TRBV7-9 to TRBJ1-5; D gene unclear. The germline gives CDR1 SEHNR, CDR2 FQNEAQ (reference sequence). The CDR3 totals 14 residues. The V end lost 1 base, the J end lost 6 bases, and 10 bases lay between the germline ends.

The V and J genes are TRBV12-3 or TRBV12-4 and TRBJ2-1; no definite D call. The CDR3 runs to 14 residues. V lost 10 bases to trimming and J lost 0 bases, with 13 bases between them. The CDR3: CATQGGSSYNEQFF. The CDR3 DNA reads TGTGCCACCCAAGGCGGAAGCTCCTACAATGAGCAGTTCTTC.

The J gene is TRBJ2-3, the V gene TRBV15; TRBD2 agrees at 12 bases. V lost 1 base to trimming and J lost 5 bases; unmatched junction nucleotides: 4. The CDR3 runs 16 residues. Germline V gene sequence: CDR1 LNHNV, CDR2 YYDKDF (reference sequence). The CDR3 here is CATSRVLAGGRDTQYF. The CDR3 DNA sequence: TGTGCCACCAGCAGAGTTCTAGCGGGGGGGCGAGATACGCAGTATTTT.

The rearrangement links TRBV11-3 to TRBJ1-3, with a tentative D call TRBD1 (6 bases). Germline assignment: CDR1 SGHNT and CDR2 YENEEA. The CDR3 length is 14 residues. V lost 5 bases and J 2 bases, leaving 10 bases between the germline ends. The CDR3 loop is CASSPTGTGNTIYF. The DNA for the CDR3 is TGTGCCAGCAGCCCTACAGGGACTGGAAACACCATATATTTT.

This clonotype showed up just a few times. The chain uses TRBV12-3 or TRBV12-4 and TRBJ2-3; 10 bases are a match to TRBD2. The V gene end was trimmed by 3 bases and the J gene end by 6 bases; junction bases not matched to a gene: 3. The CDR3 is 14 amino acids. Here the CDR3 reads CASSFVLAGDTQYF. In nucleotides, the CDR3 is TGTGCCAGCAGTTTCGTACTAGCGGGGGATACGCAGTATTTT.

V and J are TRBV24-1 and TRBJ2-1; maybe TRBD1 (5 bases). Between the trimmed V and J ends, which lost 5 bases and 10 bases, there was a span of 20 bases. The CDR3 spans 15 residues. Per the germline V gene, CDR1 is KGHDR and CDR2 is SFDVKD. The CDR3 DNA is TGTGCCACCAGTGTTGGACAAAACCCCCTTGCCGAGCAGTTCTTC. Protein: CATSVGQNPLAEQFF.

The chain uses TRBV7-2 and TRBJ2-5; 7 nucleotides align to TRBD2. CDR1 SGHTA and CDR2 FQGNSA come from the germline V gene. V lost 7 bases to trimming and J lost 2 bases; unmatched junction nucleotides: 10. This CDR3 has 15 amino acids. The CDR3 nucleotides read TGTGCCAGCAAAAGTCCTAGCGGACTTCAAGAGACCCAGTACTTC. It yields the protein CASKSPSGLQETQYF.

This clonotype was observed many times. The chain is built from TRBV6-1 and TRBJ1-2; D gene ambiguous. This CDR3 contains 13 residues. Germline-derived CDR1 and CDR2 are MNHNS and SASEGT. V was pared by 1 base and J by 4 bases, with 7 bases between. The chain's CDR3 is CASSEDVGYGYTF. CDR3 sequence (DNA): TGTGCCAGCAGTGAAGACGTTGGCTATGGCTACACCTTC.

This clonotype came up many times. The chain has TRBV29-1 and TRBJ1-2; possible D gene TRBD1, 6 bases. The V gene's germline CDR1 is SQVTM and CDR2 ANQGSEA. Trimming pared 6 bases from V and 5 bases from J, leaving 10 bases between. The CDR3 loop spans 11 amino acids. The CDR3 DNA reads TGCAGCGTGGAGGGGGGGTATGGCTACACCTTC. Its translation is CSVEGGYGYTF.

This clonotype turned up a few times. V gene TRBV24-1 combines with J gene TRBJ2-3; D might be TRBD2 (5 bases). In germline, CDR1 is KGHDR, CDR2 SFDVKD. Trimming took off 4 bases at V and 3 bases at J, with 10 bases between the two ends. This CDR3 region has 14 residues. CDR3 in DNA: TGTGCCACCAGTGAAGAAGGGAGTACAGATACGCAGTATTTT. This translates into CATSEEGSTDTQYF.

As concerns this clonotype: One junction end disagrees with the germline gene, perhaps due to a read error. The genes are TRBV5-4 and TRBJ2-2; TRBD2 matches 8 bases. The germline CDR1 and CDR2 sequences are SGHNT and YYREEE (reference sequence). CDR3 size: 15 residues. The CDR3: CASSLAGGDTGEPFF. The CDR3, as DNA: TGTGCCAGCAGCTTGGCGGGAGGGGACACCGGGGAGCCGTTTTTT.

The CDR3 DNA is TGTGCCAGTAGTACCGACCCGGGTAGGGGAGATACGCAGTATTTT. Encoded protein: CASSTDPGRGDTQYF. The chain recombines TRBV19 with TRBJ2-3; weak D call: TRBD1 (5 bases). This CDR3 spans 15 amino acids. Germline CDR1 reads LNHDA; CDR2 reads SQIVND (reference sequence). Deletions cut 4 bases from V and 5 bases from J, with 16 bases between.

This clonotype was recorded once. The chain recombines TRBV19 with TRBJ2-5; TRBD2 matches 8 bases. Germline V lookup: CDR1 LNHDA, CDR2 SQIVND (reference sequence). This CDR3 is 15 amino acids long. V was pared by 3 bases and J by 4 bases, with 7 bases of the junction left unmatched. The DNA for the CDR3 is TGTGCCAGTAGTATTCCCGGGAGGGGAATAGAGACCCAGTACTTC. The encoded protein is CASSIPGRGIETQYF.

Ten or more counts support this clonotype. V gene TRBV7-8 combines with J gene TRBJ2-7; 7 bases map to TRBD2. V lost 1 base to trimming and J lost 3 bases; unmatched junction nucleotides: 3. The CDR3 contains 14 residues. CDR1 is SGHVS, CDR2 FQNEAQ, per germline. This CDR3 reads CASSLGAGNYEQYF. DNA for the CDR3: TGTGCCAGCAGCTTAGGAGCGGGAAACTACGAGCAGTACTTC.

The chain employs TRBV15 and TRBJ2-2; 8 positions match TRBD2. The CDR3 contains 17 residues. Unmatched junction bases numbered 12, after V lost 9 bases and J lost 0 bases. Looked up from germline, CDR1 is LNHNV and CDR2 is YYDKDF (reference sequence). The CDR3 sequence is CATKALSGTSNTGELFF. DNA of the CDR3: TGTGCCACAAAGGCTCTTAGCGGGACCTCGAACACCGGGGAGCTGTTTTTT.

The chain combines TRBV9 with TRBJ1-1; D uncertain. This CDR3 has 13 residues. Germline V gene data show CDR1 as SGDLS and CDR2 as YYNGEE. The V and J ends lost 3 bases and 4 bases respectively, with 10 bases between them. In DNA, the CDR3 is TGTGCCAGCAGCGCATGGGGTGGCACTGAAGCTTTCTTT. This translates into CASSAWGGTEAFF.

With regard to this clonotype: An end of the junction does not agree with germline; a read error may underlie this. J is TRBJ2-7 and V is TRBV11-3; possible D gene TRBD2, 6 bases. This CDR3 is 10 amino acids long. Germline V CDR1 and CDR2: SGHNT, YENEEA. The CDR3 protein is CASSLGGMNF. The DNA for the CDR3 is TGTGCCAGCAGCCTGGGAGGAATGAACTTC.

As to this clonotype: One junction end disagrees with the germline gene, perhaps due to a read error. The chain joins TRBV7-3 to TRBJ2-6, with D perhaps matching TRBD2 (5 bases). CDR1 and CDR2 (germline): SGHTA, FQGTGA. The length of the CDR3 is 13 residues. The DNA of the CDR3 is TGTGCTAGCAGGCGGGCAGGGGCCAACGTCCTGACTTTC. Protein sequence: CASRRAGANVLTF.

V and J are TRBV10-3 and TRBJ1-5; TRBD1 might be the D (6 bases). Germline CDR1 and CDR2: ENHRY and SYGVKD. V lost 0 bases to trimming and J lost 7 bases, with 16 bases between them. This CDR3 region has 16 residues. The CDR3 nucleotides are TGTGCCATCAGTGAGTCGCGGGGGGGCGCGGGGCAGCCCCAGCATTTT. Translated: CAISESRGGAGQPQHF.

This clonotype was observed many times. The chain links TRBV6-5 to TRBJ1-2; 8 positions match TRBD1. V trimming: 2 bases; J trimming: 13 bases; junction bases outside the gene matches: 12. The CDR3 has 14 amino acids. Germline CDR1 reads MNHEY; CDR2 reads SVGAGI. CDR3 amino acids: CASSYPDRAIPSTF. The CDR3 nucleotides read TGTGCCAGCAGTTACCCGGACAGGGCCATACCATCCACCTTC.

This rearrangement joins TRBV29-1 to TRBJ2-1, with TRBD1 matching over 7 bases. V dropped 7 bases and J dropped 0; count of bases not matched to a gene: 9. From germline, CDR1 is SQVTM and CDR2 ANQGSEA. This CDR3 contains 15 residues. Written as DNA, the CDR3 is TGCAGCGCCGGGGAGACAGGGAGCTCCTACAATGAGCAGTTCTTC. This translates into CSAGETGSSYNEQFF.